This T cell receptor beta chain was sequenced in a study of identical twins. Study-wide results and caveats: Sequences that were beta out-of-frame showed weaker excess twin sharing.

TCRdb passed the 5' RACE reads through MiXCR, listing each CDR3 protein once. The table lists 690,000 or so distinct CDR3 sequences, roughly 6.2% of them singletons. Looked up from germline, CDR1 is SGHRS and CDR2 is YFSETQ. Trimming took 6 bases from V and 0 from J, leaving 13 bases between them. There are 15 residues in the CDR3. This clonotype came up many times. Its antigen remains unidentified. The V and J genes are TRBV5-1 and TRBJ2-1, with D hard to call. The sequence derives from a man younger than 35 in good health. Sequencing was performed on naive T cells sorted from blood. CDR3 nucleotide sequence: TGCGCCAGCACCCTCAGTCCGAGCTCCTACAATGAGCAGTTCTTC. It yields the protein CASTLSPSSYNEQFF.